One and the same sample provided the 27 T cell receptor beta chains below, sequenced in a study of shared clonotypes between healthy human individuals. Only CD45RO-negative cells positively selected for CCR7 counted as naive CD8 cells, so terminally differentiated effector memory CD45RA+ cells were excluded. Sequencing used immunoSEQ multiplex PCR; TCRdb keeps in-frame clones, though not all of them. The repertoire holds about 2 million clones, about 95% seen once, with 1.2% in the top ten. The sample consisted of naive CD8+ T cells sorted from blood. The receptors shown here come from a man aged 18 to 35 in good health.

In its sample, this clone was seen once. The sample contains more than one DNA sequence encoding this CDR3. This chain joins TRBV4-1 and TRBJ2-7; perhaps TRBD2 as D (5 bases). V dropped 1 base and J dropped 2 bases, with 6 bases sitting between them. The CDR3 has 13 amino acids. Germline V lookup: CDR1 MGHRA, CDR2 YSYEKL. CDR3 sequence: CASSQGRTYEQYF. CDR3 nucleotides: TGCGCCAGCAGCCAAGGGAGGACCTACGAGCAGTACTTC.

The CDR3 region is CASSHNVPAGYEQYF. The CDR3 nucleotides read TGCGCCAGCAGCCACAATGTCCCAGCAGGCTACGAGCAGTACTTC. This rearrangement joins TRBV4-1 to TRBJ2-7; the D is unclear. V dropped 3 bases and J dropped 3 bases, with 15 bases sitting between them. The CDR3 totals 15 residues. The germline gives CDR1 MGHRA, CDR2 YSYEKL.

The chain is built from TRBV27 and TRBJ2-3, with D perhaps TRBD1 or TRBD2 (6 bases each). There are 14 residues in the CDR3. V was shortened by 8 bases and J by 4 bases, with 16 bases between the two germline ends. CDR1 and CDR2 (germline): MNHEY, SMNVEV (reference sequence). CDR3 amino acids: CASLGGLGADTQYF. DNA for the CDR3: TGTGCCAGCCTAGGGGGGTTGGGGGCAGATACGCAGTATTTT.

With regard to this clone: The sample carries other DNA sequences with the same CDR3. This chain connects TRBV13 to TRBJ2-3, with D unclear. The germline CDR1 and CDR2 sequences are PRHDT and FYEKMQ (reference sequence). Trimming removed 1 base from V and 9 bases from J, with 8 bases in between. The CDR3 totals 12 residues. The CDR3 reads CASSLEGGTQYF. CDR3 in DNA: TGTGCCAGCAGCTTAGAGGGTGGAACGCAGTATTTT.

This sequence joins TRBV10-2 and TRBJ1-3; D unclear. The germline V and J ends were trimmed by 3 bases and 3 bases, with 0 bases remaining between them. The germline gives CDR1 WSHSY, CDR2 SAAADI. The CDR3 sequence is 11 residues long. CDR3 coding DNA: TGCGCCAGCAGTGATGGAAACACCATATATTTT. Encoded protein: CASSDGNTIYF.

J is TRBJ2-2 and V is TRBV27; D is undetermined. CDR3 length equals 12 residues. From germline, CDR1 is MNHEY and CDR2 SMNVEV (reference sequence). V dropped 4 bases and J dropped 4 bases, with 4 bases sitting between them. CDR3: CASSYRTGELFF. The CDR3 DNA sequence: TGTGCCAGCAGTTACCGCACCGGGGAGCTGTTTTTT.

V and J are TRBV6-5 and TRBJ1-6, with unresolved D. The CDR3 covers 14 residues. Trimming cost V 2 bases and J 6 bases, with 8 bases left between them. From germline, CDR1 is MNHEY and CDR2 SVGAGI. The CDR3 is CASSYASSNSPLHF. CDR3 DNA: TGTGCCAGCAGTTACGCCTCTTCTAATTCACCCCTCCACTTT.

The rearrangement joins TRBV6-5 to TRBJ2-7; possible D gene TRBD2, 5 bases. Germline lookup yields CDR1 MNHEY and CDR2 SVGAGI. V was clipped by 0 bases and J by 4 bases, with 13 bases between them. The CDR3 length is 15 residues. The CDR3 DNA is TGTGCCAGCAGTTACTCGGGAGATGTGGGGTACGAGCAGTACTTC. This sequence encodes CASSYSGDVGYEQYF.

The chain couples TRBV30 to TRBJ2-1; D gene ambiguous. CDR3 length: 14 amino acids. V lost 3 bases to trimming and J lost 9 bases, with 18 bases between them. Per the germline V gene, CDR1 is GTSNPN and CDR2 is SVGIG (reference sequence). The CDR3: CAWSVPPYRTEQFF. Here the CDR3 DNA reads TGTGCCTGGAGCGTTCCGCCCTATCGCACTGAGCAGTTCTTC. The variable domain in full, completed from reference TRBV30 and TRBJ2-1, reads SQTIHQWPATLVQPVGSPLSLECTVEGTSNPNLYWYRQAAGRGLQLLFYSVGIGQISSEVPQNLSASRPQDRQFILSSKKLLLSDSGFYLCAWSVPPYRTEQFFGPGTRLTVL.

The chain recombines TRBV7-9 with TRBJ1-2; D not certain. Germline V CDR1 and CDR2: SEHNR, FQNEAQ (reference sequence). The CDR3 runs 16 residues. Trimming took off 5 bases at V and 2 bases at J, with 18 bases between the two ends. The CDR3 is CASSLGHTNLNYGYTF. For the CDR3, the DNA is TGTGCCAGCAGCCTCGGGCACACTAACTTGAACTATGGCTACACCTTC.

The chain combines TRBV4-3 with TRBJ2-7; D is ambiguous. The ends were cut back, 1 base at V and 3 bases at J, with 10 bases in the middle. Germline V CDR1 and CDR2: LGHNA, YSLEER. The CDR3 consists of 14 residues. The CDR3 DNA sequence: TGCGCCAGCAGCCAAGGGCTAGGGATCTACGAGCAGTACTTC. It yields the protein CASSQGLGIYEQYF.

The rearrangement joins TRBV6-5 to TRBJ1-5; weak D call: TRBD1 (5 bases). Germline loops: CDR1 MNHEY, CDR2 SVGAGI. Trimming removed 0 bases from V and 8 bases from J, with 11 bases in between. The CDR3 is 14 amino acids. The CDR3 here is CASSYSGETEPQHF. The CDR3 nucleotides read TGTGCCAGCAGTTACTCGGGGGAAACTGAGCCCCAGCATTTT.

This chain joins TRBV28 and TRBJ1-5, with 8 bases fitting TRBD1. Per the germline V gene, CDR1 is MDHEN and CDR2 is SYDVKM. The CDR3 contains 15 residues. J gave up 3 bases and V 2 bases, and 3 bases lay outside the gene matches. CDR3 in DNA: TGTGCCAGCAGTTTAGACAGGGGAAACAATCAGCCCCAGCATTTT. Protein product: CASSLDRGNNQPQHF.

V gene TRBV29-1 combines with J gene TRBJ1-1; 9 positions match TRBD1. From germline, CDR1 is SQVTM and CDR2 ANQGSEA. V was pared by 7 bases and J by 1 base, with 4 bases of the junction left unmatched. The CDR3 spans 13 residues. Here the CDR3 DNA reads TGCAGCGCTGACAGGGGGGCGAACACTGAAGCTTTCTTT. As protein: CSADRGANTEAFF.

The gene calls are TRBV5-4 and TRBJ2-5; no firm D call. The CDR3 spans 15 residues. Per germline, CDR1 SGHNT and CDR2 YYREEE (reference sequence). The V end was cut by 0 bases, the J end by 5 bases, with 14 bases between. The CDR3 spells CASSLGGLEQETQYF. In DNA, the CDR3 is TGTGCCAGCAGCTTGGGAGGATTAGAACAGGAGACCCAGTACTTC. The full variable domain, its missing parts supplied by reference TRBV5-4 and TRBJ2-5, is ETGVTQSPTHLIKTRGQQVTLRCSSQSGHNTVSWYQQALGQGPQFIFQYYREEENGRGNFPPRFSGLQFPNYSSELNVNALELDDSALYLCASSLGGLEQETQYFGPGTRLLVL.

The J gene is TRBJ1-1, the V gene TRBV6-5, with a tentative D call TRBD1 (6 bases). The V end was cut by 5 bases, the J end by 6 bases, with 16 bases between. The CDR3 has 14 amino acids. CDR1 and CDR2 from the germline V gene are MNHEY and SVGAGI. The CDR3 DNA reads as TGTGCCAGCAGTGAACAGGGATGGGGCCCTGAAGCTTTCTTT. Its protein product is CASSEQGWGPEAFF.

This clone was observed once. The rearrangement joins TRBV28 to TRBJ2-3; TRBD2 aligns across 7 bases. With 7 bases clipped from V and 3 bases from J, the junction kept 7 bases outside the gene matches. The CDR3 sequence is 14 residues long. Germline CDR1 MDHEN, CDR2 SYDVKM. The CDR3 DNA is TGTGCCAGCACCGTATTGGGGGGGACAGATACGCAGTATTTT. Its protein is CASTVLGGTDTQYF.

The rearrangement uses TRBV7-8 and TRBJ2-3, with TRBD2 matching 15 bases. J gave up 3 bases and V 5 bases, and 9 bases lay outside the gene matches. CDR3 length: 18 residues. CDR1 is SGHVS, CDR2 FQNEAQ, per germline. The CDR3 DNA is TGTGCCAGCAGCAGGGGACTAGCGGGAGGTCCCTGGACAGATACGCAGTATTTT. This gives the protein CASSRGLAGGPWTDTQYF.

Notes on this clone: The sample carries other DNA sequences with the same CDR3. The chain uses TRBV6-5 and TRBJ2-3; D is uncertain. The V and J ends lost 0 bases and 4 bases respectively, with 8 bases between them. The CDR3 contains 14 residues. Germline CDR1 MNHEY, CDR2 SVGAGI. DNA of the CDR3: TGTGCCAGCAGTTACTCGACCGCGGCAGATACGCAGTATTTT. Protein sequence: CASSYSTAADTQYF.

As concerns this clone: This same CDR3 is encoded by further DNA sequences in the sample. This sequence joins TRBV9 and TRBJ2-7; D perhaps matches TRBD1 (6 bases). V was trimmed by 5 bases and J by 3 bases, leaving 12 bases between them. Germline V gene data show CDR1 as SGDLS and CDR2 as YYNGEE. The CDR3 totals 13 residues. DNA for the CDR3: TGTGCCAGCAGTGAGGGGGATTTCTACGAGCAGTACTTC. Protein sequence: CASSEGDFYEQYF.

CDR3: CASSLDLNTEAFF. The DNA of the CDR3 is TGTGCCAGCAGCCTGGACCTGAACACTGAAGCTTTCTTT. The chain couples TRBV4-2 to TRBJ1-1; no clear D. V was pared by 4 bases and J by 0 bases, with 6 bases between. CDR1 is LGHNA and CDR2 is YNFKEQ in the germline V gene. The CDR3 is 13 amino acids.

This clone occurred once. The rearrangement uses TRBV5-6 and TRBJ2-7, with a weak D call TRBD2 (6 bases). This CDR3 comprises 15 residues. V was clipped by 0 bases and J by 3 bases, with 13 bases between them. CDR1 and CDR2 from the germline V gene are SGHDT and YYEEEE. The CDR3, as DNA: TGTGCCAGCAGCTTGGAGGGACTGCTCTACTACGAGCAGTACTTC. Translating gives CASSLEGLLYYEQYF.

The gene calls are TRBV28 and TRBJ1-2; TRBD1 matches at 8 bases. V dropped 3 bases and J dropped 9; count of bases not matched to a gene: 9. The CDR3 is 14 residues long. Germline CDR1 and CDR2: MDHEN and SYDVKM. CDR3 DNA sequence: TGTGCCAGCAGTTTCCCTGGACAGGGTGTTCGCTACACCTTC. This gives the protein CASSFPGQGVRYTF.

The genes are TRBV2 and TRBJ2-1; 7 bases match TRBD2. This CDR3 comprises 15 residues. V shed 1 base and J 6 bases; nucleotides not matched to a gene: 6. CDR1 and CDR2 (germline): SNHLY, FYNNEI. The CDR3 DNA reads as TGTGCCAGCAGTGAAGGGCTAGCGGACTTCAATGAGCAGTTCTTC. The encoded protein is CASSEGLADFNEQFF.

The chain joins TRBV15 to TRBJ2-2; 10 bases agree with TRBD1. Germline CDR1 LNHNV, CDR2 YYDKDF (reference sequence). CDR3 length: 16 residues. V gave up 5 bases and J gave up 5 bases; unmatched junction bases: 8. For the CDR3, the DNA is TGTGCCACCAGCGCGGGGGACAGGGGTCGGACCGGGGAGCTGTTTTTT. Translated: CATSAGDRGRTGELFF.

As to this clone: Other DNA sequences from this sample encode an identical CDR3 as well. The gene calls are TRBV6-6 and TRBJ2-3; 10 nucleotides line up with TRBD2. V lost 4 bases and J lost 3; bases outside the gene matches: 1. CDR1 and CDR2 (germline): MNHNY, SVGAGI (reference sequence). This CDR3 has 14 residues. CDR3 loop: CASSLAGGTDTQYF. In nucleotides, the CDR3 is TGTGCCAGCAGTTTAGCGGGGGGAACAGATACGCAGTATTTT.

A note on this clone: Other DNA sequences within the sample encode an identical CDR3. V is TRBV7-9 and J is TRBJ2-5; 9 bases agree with TRBD2. V dropped 5 bases and J dropped 4; count of bases not matched to a gene: 2. CDR1 is SEHNR, CDR2 FQNEAQ, per germline (reference sequence). This CDR3 spans 13 amino acids. The CDR3 loop is CASSLTSGETQYF. The CDR3 nucleotides are TGTGCCAGCAGCCTGACTAGCGGAGAGACCCAGTACTTC. Supplemented by reference TRBV7-9 and TRBJ2-5, the full variable domain reads DTGVSQNPRHKITKRGQNVTFRCDPISEHNRLYWYRQTLGQGPEFLTYFQNEAQLEKSRLLSDRFSAERPKGSFSTLEIQRTEQGDSAMYLCASSLTSGETQYFGPGTRLLVL.